The present TCR beta chain was sequenced within a study of T cell changes during pregnancy in multiple sclerosis. Assay: immunoSEQ multiplex PCR; the TCRdb copy retains only in-frame clones and omits some. The table lists under 20,000 clones, 84% of them singletons, with approximately 9.1% in the top ten. The source of this sequence is a female donor in good health, enrolled as a control in a pregnancy study. The sequencing used CD8+ T cells from peripheral blood mononuclear cells, collected in the second trimester of pregnancy.

CDR3 sequence (DNA): TGTGCCAGCAGCTCCAGCGGGGGCCCCAATGAGCAGTTCTTC. This gives the protein CASSSSGGPNEQFF. The V call is TRBV7-3, the J call TRBJ2-1; 8 bases are a match to TRBD2. Germline V gene lookup returns CDR1 SGHTA and CDR2 FQGTGA. Trimming at V came to 4 bases and at J to 6 bases, leaving 5 bases not matched to a gene. The CDR3 has 14 amino acids.